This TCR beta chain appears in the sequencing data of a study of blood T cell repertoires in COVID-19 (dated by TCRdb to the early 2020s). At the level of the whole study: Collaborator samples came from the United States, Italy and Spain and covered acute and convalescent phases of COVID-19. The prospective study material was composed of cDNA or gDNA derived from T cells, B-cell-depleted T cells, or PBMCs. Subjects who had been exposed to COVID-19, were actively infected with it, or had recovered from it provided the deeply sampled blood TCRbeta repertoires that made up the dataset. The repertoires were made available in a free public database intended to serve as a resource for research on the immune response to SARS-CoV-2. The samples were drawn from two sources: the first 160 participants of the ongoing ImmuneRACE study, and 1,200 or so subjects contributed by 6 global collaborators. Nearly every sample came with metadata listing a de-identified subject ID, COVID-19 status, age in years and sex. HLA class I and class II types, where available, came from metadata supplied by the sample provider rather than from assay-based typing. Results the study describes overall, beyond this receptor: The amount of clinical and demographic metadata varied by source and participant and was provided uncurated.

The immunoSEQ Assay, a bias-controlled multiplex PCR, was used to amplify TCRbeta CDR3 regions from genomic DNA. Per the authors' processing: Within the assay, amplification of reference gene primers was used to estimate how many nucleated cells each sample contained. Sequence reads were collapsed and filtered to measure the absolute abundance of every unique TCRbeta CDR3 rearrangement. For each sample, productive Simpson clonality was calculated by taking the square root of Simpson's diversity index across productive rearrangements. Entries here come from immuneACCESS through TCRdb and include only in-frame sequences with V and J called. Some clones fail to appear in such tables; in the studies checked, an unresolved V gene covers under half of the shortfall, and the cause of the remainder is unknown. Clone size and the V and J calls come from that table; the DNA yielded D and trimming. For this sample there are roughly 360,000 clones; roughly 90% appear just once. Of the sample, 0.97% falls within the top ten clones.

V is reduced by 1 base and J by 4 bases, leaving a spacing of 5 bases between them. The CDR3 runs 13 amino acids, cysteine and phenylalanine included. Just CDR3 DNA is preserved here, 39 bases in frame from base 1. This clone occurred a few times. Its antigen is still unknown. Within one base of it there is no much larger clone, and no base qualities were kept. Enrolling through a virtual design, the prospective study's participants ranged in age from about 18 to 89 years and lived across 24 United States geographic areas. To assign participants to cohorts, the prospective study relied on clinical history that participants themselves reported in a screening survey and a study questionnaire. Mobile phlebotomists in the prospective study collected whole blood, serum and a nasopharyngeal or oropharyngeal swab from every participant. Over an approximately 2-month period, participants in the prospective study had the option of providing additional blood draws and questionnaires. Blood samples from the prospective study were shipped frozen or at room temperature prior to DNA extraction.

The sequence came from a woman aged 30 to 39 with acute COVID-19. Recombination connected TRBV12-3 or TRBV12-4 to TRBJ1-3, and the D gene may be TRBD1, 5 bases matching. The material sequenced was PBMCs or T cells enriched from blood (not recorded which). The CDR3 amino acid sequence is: CASSLEGGNTIYF. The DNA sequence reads TGTGCCAGCAGTTTAGAGGGGGGAAACACCATATATTTT.